These T cell receptor beta chains were read from a single sample in a study of graft-versus-host responses after intestinal transplantation. The data were produced by immunoSEQ multiplex PCR, yet TCRdb's version contains in-frame clones alone and is incomplete. The table includes tens of thousands of clones, about 45% detected once. The specimen was alloreactive CD8+ T cells from a mixed lymphocyte reaction culture, collected before transplantation. Receptors were obtained from a human patient who was an organ donor for intestinal transplantation. Both conserved end residues are part of each CDR3. The D gene is left open where the match is weak. Clone size appears in some rows only: once, few, many, or a class for an expanded clone.

d_call	j_call	v_call	clone_size	cdr3_nt	cdr3_aa
.	TRBJ2-3	TRBV4-3	.	TGCGCCAGCAGCCAAGACCCGGGCACAGATACGCAGTATTTT	CASSQDPGTDTQYF
TRBD1	TRBJ1-2	TRBV5-4	few	TGTGCCAGCAGCTTACAGGGGGCATCGTTGGGCTACACCTTC	CASSLQGASLGYTF
TRBD2	TRBJ2-1	TRBV10-3	few	TGTGCCACAGGGACTAGCGGGAGTCCCCATGAGCAGTTCTTC	CATGTSGSPHEQFF
TRBD1	TRBJ2-5	TRBV4-1	.	TGCGCCAGCAGCCAAGATGGGACAGAAGAGACCCAGTACTTC	CASSQDGTEETQYF
.	TRBJ1-4	TRBV19	.	TGTGCCAGTAGTATTTCCGGATATAATGAAAAACTGTTTTTT	CASSISGYNEKLFF
TRBD2	TRBJ2-1	TRBV7-9	.	TGTGCCAGCAGCTCCAGCGGGAGAGCCTACAATGAGCAGTTCTTC	CASSSSGRAYNEQFF
.	TRBJ2-3	TRBV18	few	TGTGCCAGCTCACCGGGGGTTTATCGAAATACGCAGTATTTT	CASSPGVYRNTQYF
TRBD2	TRBJ2-2	TRBV4-1	once	TGCGCCAGCAGCCAAGAGGGACTAGCGGGATCCGGGGAGCTGTTTTTT	CASSQEGLAGSGELFF
.	TRBJ2-7	TRBV11-3	.	TGTGCCAGCAGCTTAGATTTTGGGGCCACACGCTACGAGCAGTACTTC	CASSLDFGATRYEQYF
TRBD1	TRBJ2-5	TRBV2	.	TGTGCCAGCAGGGACAGGGGGGAGACCCAGTACTTC	CASRDRGETQYF
.	TRBJ1-2	TRBV18	.	TGTGCCAGCTCACCAAGGCTCTTTAACTATGGCTACACCTTC	CASSPRLFNYGYTF
.	TRBJ1-3	TRBV28	medium-sized	TGTGCCAGCAACTGGGACGCAGGAAACACCATATATTTT	CASNWDAGNTIYF
TRBD1	TRBJ2-7	TRBV7-6	medium-sized	TGTGCCAGCAGCTTAGCGGGACAGTCCTACGAGCAGTACTTC	CASSLAGQSYEQYF
TRBD1	TRBJ1-4	TRBV27	few	TGTGCCAGCAGTTTTGGGGACAGGGAAAAACTGTTTTTT	CASSFGDREKLFF
.	TRBJ1-1	TRBV27	.	TGTGCCAGCAGTTGGGGGATTGAATCTGAAGCTTTCTTT	CASSWGIESEAFF
TRBD1	TRBJ1-2	TRBV6-6	few	TGTGCCAGCAGTTACGGACAGGCTAACTATGGCTACACCTTC	CASSYGQANYGYTF
.	TRBJ1-5	TRBV5-3	.	TGTGCCAGAAGCCTCCGGACGGACAATCAGCCCCAGCATTTT	CARSLRTDNQPQHF
TRBD1	TRBJ2-7	TRBV7-9	.	TGTGCCAGCAGCCCTGACAGGGGCCTAAAAACCTACGAGCAGTACTTC	CASSPDRGLKTYEQYF
.	TRBJ1-1	TRBV27	few	TGTGCCAGCAGTTTGGGTCAGGGGTATAGAGAAGCTTTCTTT	CASSLGQGYREAFF
TRBD1	TRBJ2-7	TRBV6-5	.	TGTGCCAGCAGGACTCCCGGGACAGGGTTTTACGAGCAGTACTTC	CASRTPGTGFYEQYF
.	TRBJ2-1	TRBV7-3	.	TGTGCCAGCAGCTTAGGAGGGTGGCATGAGCAGTTCTTC	CASSLGGWHEQFF
.	TRBJ2-3	TRBV10-3	medium-sized	TGTGCCATCGAGGGCCCAGATACGCAGTATTTT	CAIEGPDTQYF
.	TRBJ2-4	TRBV13	.	TGTGCCAGCAGCCCGAAGGGCCCCAGGCATATAGCCAAAAACATTCAGTACTTC	CASSPKGPRHIAKNIQYF
.	TRBJ2-7	TRBV11-2	.	TGTGCCAGCAGCGTTAGGCGGTGGAGCAGCTCCTACGAGCAGTACTTC	CASSVRRWSSSYEQYF
.	TRBJ2-1	TRBV20-1	.	TGCAGTGCATACAAGCGGAGGAGACAGTTCTTC	CSAYKRRRQFF
.	TRBJ2-3	TRBV29-1	.	TGCAGCGTTGTAGAGGACTGGGGAGATACGCAGTATTTT	CSVVEDWGDTQYF
TRBD2	TRBJ2-7	TRBV5-1	medium-sized	TGCGCCAGCAGCTTCGGGACTAGCGGTTACGAGCAGTACTTC	CASSFGTSGYEQYF
TRBD2	TRBJ2-3	TRBV13	few	TGTGCCAGCAGCTTAGGGTCAGCGGGAGAAGATACGCAGTATTTT	CASSLGSAGEDTQYF
.	TRBJ1-2	TRBV6-1	few	TGTGCCAGCCGAGAAAATAACTATGGCTACACCTTC	CASRENNYGYTF
TRBD1	TRBJ1-2	TRBV29-1	few	TGCAGCGTTGTCGGCGACAGGGGTTCGTGGGAGGGTTATGGCTACACCTTC	CSVVGDRGSWEGYGYTF
.	TRBJ1-2	TRBV19	few	TGTGCCAGTAGTCTCGCAGGGAACTATGGCTACACCTTC	CASSLAGNYGYTF
TRBD1	TRBJ1-1	TRBV4-1	few	TGTGCCAGCAGCCAAGTGACAGGGACGGGTGCTGAAGCTTTCTTT	CASSQVTGTGAEAFF
TRBD2	TRBJ2-7	TRBV4-1	many	TGCGCCAGCAGCCAAGAGGTGGGGGGGGGTGGTCCATACGAGCAGTACTTC	CASSQEVGGGGPYEQYF
.	TRBJ2-7	TRBV5-6	.	TGTGCCAGCAGCTTGGACCCCGGGTGGGAGCAGTACTTC	CASSLDPGWEQYF
TRBD2	TRBJ2-7	TRBV11-2	.	TGTGCCAGTGACCTTAGCGGGAGTGGCTCCTACGAGCAGTACTTC	CASDLSGSGSYEQYF
.	TRBJ2-7	TRBV4-1	medium-sized	TGCGCCAGCAGCCAAGAGGCATTCTCCTACGAGCAGTACTTC	CASSQEAFSYEQYF
TRBD1	TRBJ1-1	TRBV9	.	TGTGCCAGCAGCGTAGGAGGAGGGGGCCTCGGGGTCACGAACACTGAAGCTTTCTTT	CASSVGGGGLGVTNTEAFF
.	TRBJ2-7	TRBV5-3	.	TGTGCCAGCAGCTTGGGCTACGAGCAGTACTTC	CASSLGYEQYF
.	TRBJ2-7	TRBV28	few	TGTGCCAGCAGTTTAGATATCGCAGTCCCCACAGCCTACGAGCAGTACTTC	CASSLDIAVPTAYEQYF
.	TRBJ1-1	TRBV6-6	few	TGTGCCAGCGGGCCTGGGGACACTGAAGCTTTCTTT	CASGPGDTEAFF
TRBD2	TRBJ2-1	TRBV10-3	.	TGTGCCATCAGACTTGAAGCGGGAAACTACAATGAGCAGTTCTTC	CAIRLEAGNYNEQFF
.	TRBJ1-1	TRBV27	few	TGTGCCAGCAGTTTCCTGGGGAGCACTGAAGCTTTCTTT	CASSFLGSTEAFF
.	TRBJ2-1	TRBV2	.	TGTGCCAGCAGTGACGCGAGCGATGAGCAGTTCTTC	CASSDASDEQFF
.	TRBJ2-2	TRBV4-3	.	TGCGCCAGCAGCCAAGTTTTGAACACCGGGGAGCTGTTTTTT	CASSQVLNTGELFF
.	TRBJ2-7	TRBV2	few	TGTGCCAGCAGTGAAGATTGGGTCAGCTACGAGCAGTACTTC	CASSEDWVSYEQYF
.	TRBJ2-1	TRBV6-5	few	TGTGCCAGCAGTCGCGGTTCATTGGATGAGCAGTTCTTC	CASSRGSLDEQFF
.	TRBJ2-1	TRBV18	.	TGTGCCAGCTCACCGGACAGATACAATGAGCAGTTCTTC	CASSPDRYNEQFF
.	TRBJ1-5	TRBV28	.	TGTGCCAGCAGTTACCCCCTCTCCGGTGTCGGCAATCAGCCCCAGCATTTT	CASSYPLSGVGNQPQHF
.	TRBJ2-5	TRBV6-1	.	TGTGCCAGCAGGCTGACTCGGGCAGAGACCCAGTACTTC	CASRLTRAETQYF
TRBD1	TRBJ2-6	TRBV5-4	.	TGTGCCAGCAGGCCGACAGGGGCCGGGGCCAACGTCCTGACTTTC	CASRPTGAGANVLTF
.	TRBJ1-2	TRBV15	few	TGTGCCACCAGCAGAGCCTTATATGGCTACACCTTC	CATSRALYGYTF
TRBD1	TRBJ1-2	TRBV19	few	TGTGCCCTAGCCCCTGTAGGGACAGGCCTTTCTAACTATGGCTACACCTTC	CALAPVGTGLSNYGYTF
TRBD1	TRBJ2-3	TRBV7-8	.	TGTGCCAGCAGCCTACAGGGGGCAGATACGCAGTATTTT	CASSLQGADTQYF
.	TRBJ2-1	TRBV27	few	TGTGCCAGCAGTTTTTACGGCGGTGAGCAGTTCTTC	CASSFYGGEQFF
.	TRBJ2-7	TRBV7-2	.	TGTGCCAGCACCCGACTACTAACGCTGGCTCCCTACGAGCAGTACTTC	CASTRLLTLAPYEQYF
.	TRBJ2-7	TRBV4-2	.	TGTGCCAGCAGCTTGGCCCCGGCAGGGGAGCAGTACTTC	CASSLAPAGEQYF
.	TRBJ1-2	TRBV7-8	.	TGTGCCAGCAGCTTAGGACACTATGGCTACACCTTC	CASSLGHYGYTF
TRBD1	TRBJ1-1	TRBV4-3	.	TGCGCCAGCAGCCAAGTAGGGACAGGGAATGAAGCTTTCTTT	CASSQVGTGNEAFF
.	TRBJ1-2	TRBV5-4	few	TGTGCCAGCAGCTTTGGGATTACAGATTTATATGGCTACACCTTC	CASSFGITDLYGYTF
.	TRBJ1-1	TRBV6-6	.	TGTGCCAGCAGTCCCCCAGGGGTCACTGAAGCTTTCTTT	CASSPPGVTEAFF